This T cell receptor (beta chain) was captured in a study of cytomegalovirus exposure and HLA in healthy donors. Primers included in the PCR were 60 Vbeta and 13 Jbeta primers. Produced via immunoSEQ multiplex PCR; TCRdb's table is partial and in-frame only. The sample holds around 130,000 clones; 8.5% to 10% are singletons and the top ten take 5% to 7%. Trimming cost V 0 bases and J 0 bases, with 5 bases left between them. The CDR3 spans 14 residues. Per germline, CDR1 SGHAT and CDR2 FQNNGV. This chain uses TRBV11-2 with TRBJ1-1, with unresolved D. Sequenced input: PBMCs. The clonotype was recovered from a middle-aged man in good health and CMV-seronegative. Here the CDR3 reads CASSLERLNTEAFF. The CDR3, as DNA: TGTGCCAGCAGCTTAGAACGGTTGAACACTGAAGCTTTCTTT. The full variable domain, in which reference TRBV11-2 and TRBJ1-1 provide the parts outside the CDR3, is EAGVAQSPRYKIIEKRQSVAFWCNPISGHATLYWYQQILGQGPKLLIQFQNNGVVDDSQLPKDRFSAERLKGVDSTLKIQPAKLEDSAVYLCASSLERLNTEAFFGQGTRLTVV.